This T cell receptor beta chain emerged from a study of blood T cells in healthy people across ages. Drawing of peripheral blood yielded about 10 milliliters from each donor. Primed by a sample-barcoded 5' primer and a J-beta primer mix, a second PCR proceeded for 7 to 11 cycles. One entry per CDR3 protein, called by TCRdb with MiXCR from the 5' RACE reads. The sample has hundreds of thousands of distinct CDR3 sequences, 25% to 35% seen once. The CDR3 spans 15 residues. CDR1 and CDR2 (germline): SGHAT, FQNNGV. V shed 5 bases, J shed 4 bases, and the junction held 7 bases outside the gene matches. The J gene is TRBJ1-1, the V gene TRBV11-2, with TRBD1 identical over 10 bases. The specimen was blood. This receptor was identified in a woman aged 80 or over in good health. The CDR3 protein is CASSPRQGAITEAFF. The CDR3 coding sequence is TGTGCCAGCAGCCCGCGACAGGGGGCAATCACTGAAGCTTTCTTT. Variable domain in full (rest from reference TRBV11-2 and TRBJ1-1): EAGVAQSPRYKIIEKRQSVAFWCNPISGHATLYWYQQILGQGPKLLIQFQNNGVVDDSQLPKDRFSAERLKGVDSTLKIQPAKLEDSAVYLCASSPRQGAITEAFFGQGTRLTVV.